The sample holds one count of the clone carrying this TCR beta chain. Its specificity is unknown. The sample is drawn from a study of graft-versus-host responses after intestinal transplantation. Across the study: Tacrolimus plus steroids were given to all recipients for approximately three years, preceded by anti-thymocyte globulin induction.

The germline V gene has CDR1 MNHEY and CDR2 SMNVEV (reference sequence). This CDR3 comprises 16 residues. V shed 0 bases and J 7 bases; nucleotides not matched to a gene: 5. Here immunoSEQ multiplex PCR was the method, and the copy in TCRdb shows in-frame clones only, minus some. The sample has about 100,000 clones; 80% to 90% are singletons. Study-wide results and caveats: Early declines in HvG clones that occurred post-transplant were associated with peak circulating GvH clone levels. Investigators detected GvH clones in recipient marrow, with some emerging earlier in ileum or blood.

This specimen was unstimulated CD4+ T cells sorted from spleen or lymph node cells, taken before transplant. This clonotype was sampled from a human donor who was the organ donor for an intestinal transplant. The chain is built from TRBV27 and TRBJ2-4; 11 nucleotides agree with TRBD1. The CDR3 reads CASSLSAGTGGNIQYF. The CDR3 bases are TGTGCCAGCAGTTTATCGGCCGGGACAGGGGGGAACATTCAGTACTTC.